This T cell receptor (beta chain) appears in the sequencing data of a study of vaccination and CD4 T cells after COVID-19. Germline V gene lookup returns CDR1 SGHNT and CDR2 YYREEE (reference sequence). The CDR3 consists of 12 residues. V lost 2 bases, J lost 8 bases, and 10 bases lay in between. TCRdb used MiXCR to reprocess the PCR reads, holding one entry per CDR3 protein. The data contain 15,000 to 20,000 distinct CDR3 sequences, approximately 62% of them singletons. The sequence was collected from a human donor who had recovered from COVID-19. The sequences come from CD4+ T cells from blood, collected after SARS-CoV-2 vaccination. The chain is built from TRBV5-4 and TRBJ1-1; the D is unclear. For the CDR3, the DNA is TGTGCCAGCAGCTTAGACCGTACAGAAGCTTTCTTT. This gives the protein CASSLDRTEAFF.